Below are 28 T cell receptor beta chains sequenced from a single sample in a study of cytomegalovirus exposure and HLA in healthy donors. Both 60 Vbeta primers and 13 Jbeta primers went into the PCR. Profiling relied on immunoSEQ multiplex PCR, and the TCRdb table lists in-frame clones only, not all of them. Here the sample table reports fewer than 150,000 clones. Sequencing used PBMCs. Receptors were obtained from a man in his forties in good health and CMV-seronegative.

J is TRBJ2-7 and V is TRBV10-1; the match to TRBD1 covers 8 bases. Germline V CDR1 and CDR2: WNHNN, SYGVQD (reference sequence). Trimming removed 7 bases from V and 2 bases from J; junction bases left unmatched: 19. The CDR3 spans 18 residues. The CDR3: CASIWAGGPSREAYEQYF. The CDR3 DNA follows: TGCGCCAGCATTTGGGCAGGGGGCCCTTCCCGCGAGGCCTACGAGCAGTACTTC.

The CDR3 is CASSLEPGSAYGYTF. CDR3 nucleotides: TGTGCCAGCAGCTTGGAACCGGGGAGTGCCTATGGCTACACCTTC. This chain joins TRBV5-6 and TRBJ1-2; D remains unclear. From germline, CDR1 is SGHDT and CDR2 YYEEEE. The CDR3 is 15 residues long. V dropped 0 bases and J dropped 4 bases, with 13 bases sitting between them.

The rearrangement joins TRBV6-1 to TRBJ2-7; TRBD1 agrees at 7 bases. The germline V gene encodes CDR1 MNHNS and CDR2 SASEGT. V lost 2 bases, J lost 1 base, and 2 bases stayed unmatched. The CDR3 runs 14 residues. The CDR3 reads CASSELDRSYEQYF. CDR3 sequence (DNA): TGTGCCAGCAGTGAACTGGACAGGTCCTACGAGCAGTACTTC.

The DNA for the CDR3 is TGCGCCAGCAGCCGGGCCAGGGACAATCAGCCCCAGCATTTT. This encodes CASSRARDNQPQHF. The V gene is TRBV4-1, the J gene TRBJ1-5; D might be TRBD1 (5 bases). Germline V gene data show CDR1 as MGHRA and CDR2 as YSYEKL. The CDR3 is 14 amino acids. The V and J ends lost 4 bases and 3 bases respectively, with 10 bases between them.

The rearrangement uses TRBV12-5 and TRBJ1-1; TRBD1 might be the D (6 bases). The V end lost 2 bases, the J end lost 10 bases, and 8 bases lay between the germline ends. Per germline, CDR1 LGHNT and CDR2 FRNRAP. CDR3 length: 11 amino acids. CDR3: CASGLQGRAFF. DNA of the CDR3: TGTGCTAGTGGTTTGCAGGGGCGAGCTTTCTTT.

This chain uses TRBV29-1 with TRBJ2-3; 9 bases line up with TRBD1. The CDR3 loop spans 17 amino acids. V shed 3 bases and J 2 bases; nucleotides not matched to a gene: 12. Per germline, CDR1 SQVTM and CDR2 ANQGSEA. The CDR3, as DNA: TGCAGCGTTGAGGGTCTACAGGGGGCAGGACCCACAGATACGCAGTATTTT. It yields the protein CSVEGLQGAGPTDTQYF.

The rearrangement links TRBV7-3 to TRBJ2-5, with 8 positions matching TRBD1. The CDR3 extends over 15 amino acids. The V and J ends lost 0 bases and 7 bases, in that order; junction bases with no gene match: 7. The germline CDR1 and CDR2 sequences are SGHTA and FQGTGA. In DNA, the CDR3 is TGTGCCAGCAGCTTAACCCAGGGGGCGGCTGTGACCCAGTACTTC. Its protein is CASSLTQGAAVTQYF.

The V and J genes are TRBV19 and TRBJ2-5, with D perhaps matching TRBD2 (7 bases). Germline V gene lookup returns CDR1 LNHDA and CDR2 SQIVND (reference sequence). The CDR3 sequence is 13 residues long. Trimming took 10 bases from V and 2 from J, leaving 14 bases between them. CDR3 in amino acids: CATAGGQQETQYF. CDR3 DNA sequence: TGTGCCACCGCCGGGGGGCAACAAGAGACCCAGTACTTC.

The chain is built from TRBV18 and TRBJ1-4; D gene unclear. V lost 2 bases and J 3 bases, leaving 4 bases between the germline ends. Germline V gives CDR1 KGHSH, CDR2 LQKENI. This CDR3 region has 13 residues. The CDR3 DNA follows: TGTGCCAGCTCACCAGTCGCTAATGAAAAACTGTTTTTT. Its translation is CASSPVANEKLFF.

V usage is TRBV28 and J usage is TRBJ2-2; TRBD1 matches 8 bases. There are 16 residues in the CDR3. After removal of 6 bases from V and 4 bases from J, the junction contained 10 bases not matched to a gene. The V gene's germline CDR1 is MDHEN and CDR2 SYDVKM. The CDR3 coding sequence is TGTGCCAGCAGATTACGCCAGGGGGCGGCCACCGGGGAGCTGTTTTTT. This encodes CASRLRQGAATGELFF.

The J gene is TRBJ2-6, the V gene TRBV4-2; unclear D gene. Between the trimmed V and J ends, which lost 4 bases and 4 bases, there was a span of 14 bases. The CDR3 is 16 amino acids. Germline CDR1 reads LGHNA; CDR2 reads YNFKEQ. This chain's CDR3 is CASSPDEVYGANVLTF. The CDR3 coding sequence is TGTGCCAGCAGCCCAGACGAGGTATACGGGGCCAACGTCCTGACTTTC.

The gene calls are TRBV11-3 and TRBJ2-1; 7 bases are shared with TRBD2. The CDR3 is 14 amino acids. After removal of 1 base from V and 7 bases from J, the junction contained 4 bases not matched to a gene. Germline V gene sequence: CDR1 SGHNT, CDR2 YENEEA. CDR3 residues: CASSLAGTTNEQFF. The CDR3 DNA is TGTGCCAGCAGCTTAGCCGGGACTACTAATGAGCAGTTCTTC.

The gene calls are TRBV29-1 and TRBJ1-2; TRBD1 agrees at 8 bases. Germline V gives CDR1 SQVTM, CDR2 ANQGSEA. V was clipped by 4 bases and J by 4 bases; unmatched bases: 5. This CDR3 region has 13 residues. The CDR3 loop is CSVADRARYGYTF. Here the CDR3 DNA reads TGCAGCGTTGCGGACAGGGCACGCTATGGCTACACCTTC.

CDR3 bases: TGTGCCAGCAGCCAAACCGGGACAGGGGATACGCAGTATTTT. Translation: CASSQTGTGDTQYF. The chain has TRBV7-2 and TRBJ2-3; 9 bases match TRBD1. Germline CDR1 and CDR2: SGHTA and FQGNSA. The CDR3 has 14 residues. V lost 5 bases to trimming and J lost 6 bases; unmatched junction nucleotides: 6. The full variable domain, with the rest looked up from reference TRBV7-2 and TRBJ2-3, is GAGVSQSPSNKVTEKGKDVELRCDPISGHTALYWYRQSLGQGLEFLIYFQGNSAPDKSGLPSDRFSAERTGGSVSTLTIQRTQQEDSAVYLCASSQTGTGDTQYFGPGTRLTVL.

The J gene is TRBJ1-2, the V gene TRBV5-1; D is perhaps TRBD1 (5 bases). CDR3 length: 12 residues. V was cut by 4 bases and J by 7 bases, with 11 bases left in between. Germline lookup yields CDR1 SGHRS and CDR2 YFSETQ. The CDR3 bases are TGCGCCAGCAGCCAAACAGACAGTGGCTACACCTTC. As protein: CASSQTDSGYTF.

J is TRBJ2-1 and V is TRBV7-6, with 13 positions matching TRBD2. CDR1 is SGHVS, CDR2 FNYEAQ, per germline. The V segment lost 7 bases and the J segment 8 bases; nucleotides outside the gene matches: 8. The CDR3 spans 15 residues. The CDR3 bases are TGTGCCAGCATCAGGACTAGCGGGGGAGGTGATGAGCAGTTCTTC. Residues: CASIRTSGGGDEQFF.

The chain has TRBV5-1 and TRBJ1-3, with D uncertain. Germline CDR1 reads SGHRS; CDR2 reads YFSETQ. Trimming removed 0 bases from V and 3 bases from J, with 4 bases in between. The CDR3 spans 13 residues. CDR3 sequence reads: CASSLGGGNTIYF. CDR3 coding DNA: TGCGCCAGCAGCTTGGGAGGTGGAAACACCATATATTTT.

V and J are TRBV5-1 and TRBJ2-1, with 11 positions matching TRBD1. There are 15 residues in the CDR3. The germline CDR1 and CDR2 sequences are SGHRS and YFSETQ. Trimming removed 4 bases from V and 3 bases from J; junction bases left unmatched: 3. The chain's CDR3 is CASSMGQGDYNEQFF. CDR3 in DNA: TGCGCCAGCAGCATGGGACAGGGGGACTACAATGAGCAGTTCTTC.

V is TRBV27 and J is TRBJ2-3; D not resolved. The V gene lost 2 bases and the J gene lost 5 bases, with 8 bases spanning the gap. This CDR3 is 13 amino acids long. Germline assignment: CDR1 MNHEY and CDR2 SMNVEV (reference sequence). In nucleotides, the CDR3 is TGTGCCAGCAGTTTAACTGAGATAGATACGCAGTATTTT. Protein sequence: CASSLTEIDTQYF.

The genes are TRBV5-6 and TRBJ1-2; D is perhaps TRBD1 (5 bases). Trimming removed 4 bases from V and 6 bases from J, with 13 bases in between. In germline, CDR1 is SGHDT, CDR2 YYEEEE. The CDR3 totals 13 residues. The CDR3 coding sequence is TGTGCCAGCAGCCGACCAGGGTGGGATGGCTACACCTTC. Protein sequence: CASSRPGWDGYTF.

This chain connects TRBV5-6 to TRBJ1-1, with D unclear. V lost 3 bases, J lost 4 bases, and 10 bases lay in between. Looked up from germline, CDR1 is SGHDT and CDR2 is YYEEEE. The CDR3 length is 13 residues. In DNA, the CDR3 is TGTGCCAGCAGCTCGCCCCCGGGCACTGAAGCTTTCTTT. It is translated as CASSSPPGTEAFF.

The chain combines TRBV4-2 with TRBJ2-3; 11 bases line up with TRBD2. The CDR3 spans 17 residues. Unmatched junction bases numbered 7, after V lost 0 bases and J lost 5 bases. Germline V gives CDR1 LGHNA, CDR2 YNFKEQ. CDR3: CASSQDRASGGKDTQYF. CDR3 DNA sequence: TGTGCCAGCAGCCAAGATCGGGCTAGCGGGGGGAAAGATACGCAGTATTTT.

The chain employs TRBV29-1 and TRBJ2-1, with D possibly TRBD1 on 6 matching bases. CDR1 and CDR2 (germline): SQVTM, ANQGSEA. The V end was cut by 4 bases, the J end by 8 bases, with 18 bases between. This CDR3 is 14 amino acids long. CDR3 amino acids: CSVGGDPQGYEQFF. The CDR3 DNA reads TGCAGCGTTGGAGGGGACCCCCAGGGGTATGAGCAGTTCTTC.

The CDR3 sequence is CASSRSDRSFTYEQYF. The CDR3 region has the DNA TGTGCCAGCAGCCGAAGCGACAGGTCTTTTACGTACGAGCAGTACTTC. The chain carries TRBV7-2 and TRBJ2-7; a possible D gene is TRBD1 (6 bases). Trimming shortened V by 5 bases and J by 4 bases, and 21 bases separated the two germline ends. The germline V gene encodes CDR1 SGHTA and CDR2 FQGNSA. The CDR3 extends over 16 amino acids. Together with reference TRBV7-2 and TRBJ2-7, the CDR3 gives the full variable domain: GAGVSQSPSNKVTEKGKDVELRCDPISGHTALYWYRQSLGQGLEFLIYFQGNSAPDKSGLPSDRFSAERTGGSVSTLTIQRTQQEDSAVYLCASSRSDRSFTYEQYFGPGTRLTVT.

This chain uses TRBV7-8 with TRBJ1-1, with a weak D call TRBD1 (6 bases). Per the germline V gene, CDR1 is SGHVS and CDR2 is FQNEAQ. This CDR3 is 17 amino acids long. V was pared by 5 bases and J by 3 bases, with 22 bases between. CDR3 amino acids: CASSPRTVLRGDTEAFF. The CDR3 DNA follows: TGTGCCAGCAGCCCGCGGACAGTTCTACGGGGGGACACTGAAGCTTTCTTT.

The V gene is TRBV5-4, the J gene TRBJ2-7; D not certain. Trimming pared 3 bases from V and 4 bases from J, leaving 8 bases between. This CDR3 has 12 residues. The germline CDR1 and CDR2 sequences are SGHNT and YYREEE (reference sequence). CDR3 residues: CASSSARYEQYF. The CDR3, as DNA: TGTGCCAGCAGCTCTGCACGGTACGAGCAGTACTTC.

The CDR3 DNA sequence: TGCGCCAGCAGCCAAGCTTGGCAGGGGGTTACCGGGGAGCTGTTTTTT. This encodes CASSQAWQGVTGELFF. The chain carries TRBV4-3 and TRBJ2-2, with 7 bases that match TRBD1. Trimming cost V 1 base and J 5 bases; bases outside gene matches: 7. The CDR3 contains 16 residues. Germline values: CDR1 LGHNA, CDR2 YSLEER.

The gene calls are TRBV6-6 and TRBJ2-7; 7 positions match TRBD1. J lost 6 bases, V lost 7 bases, and 6 bases had no gene match. The CDR3 extends over 12 amino acids. Germline V CDR1 and CDR2: MNHNY, SVGAGI (reference sequence). In nucleotides, the CDR3 is TGTGCCAGCACGTTACAGGGGCGCGAGCAGTACTTC. This translates into CASTLQGREQYF.